The subject of this entry is one T cell receptor (beta chain). These data originate in a study of T cells in Graves' hyperthyroidism and ophthalmopathy. The investigators amplified TCR beta CDR3 regions from RNA transcripts. The HTBI primer set served for first-round RT-PCR of the TCR CDR3. MiXCR, run by TCRdb on the multiplex PCR reads, gives a single entry per CDR3 protein. The sample gives 300,000 to 450,000 distinct CDR3 sequences, roughly a sixth of which show up once; 34% is in the top ten. The V end was cut by 1 base, the J end by 3 bases, with 15 bases between. Per the germline V gene, CDR1 is MDHEN and CDR2 is SYDVKM. The CDR3 extends over 16 amino acids.

The clonotype was recovered from a young woman with Graves' hyperthyroidism that later progressed to Graves' ophthalmopathy. Sequenced: blood. The chain joins TRBV28 to TRBJ1-2, with D possibly matching TRBD1 (5 bases). The CDR3 loop is CASSLLNWGRDYGYTF. In DNA, the CDR3 is TGTGCCAGCAGTTTATTAAATTGGGGCAGGGACTATGGCTACACCTTC.